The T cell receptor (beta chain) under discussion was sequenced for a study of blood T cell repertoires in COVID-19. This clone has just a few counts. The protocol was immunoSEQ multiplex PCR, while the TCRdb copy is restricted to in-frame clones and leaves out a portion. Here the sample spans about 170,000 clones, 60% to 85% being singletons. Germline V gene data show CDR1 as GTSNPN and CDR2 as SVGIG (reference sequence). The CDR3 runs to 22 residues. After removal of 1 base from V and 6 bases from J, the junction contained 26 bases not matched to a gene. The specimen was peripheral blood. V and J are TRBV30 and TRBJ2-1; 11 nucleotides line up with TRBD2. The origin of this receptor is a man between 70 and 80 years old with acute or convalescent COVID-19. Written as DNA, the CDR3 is TGTGCCTGGAGTGCGTATCCCGCTCATCTAGCGGGAGGACTTAGGGGGGGCAATGAGCAGTTCTTC. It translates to CAWSAYPAHLAGGLRGGNEQFF. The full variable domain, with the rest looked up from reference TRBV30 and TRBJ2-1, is SQTIHQWPATLVQPVGSPLSLECTVEGTSNPNLYWYRQAAGRGLQLLFYSVGIGQISSEVPQNLSASRPQDRQFILSSKKLLLSDSGFYLCAWSAYPAHLAGGLRGGNEQFFGPGTRLTVL.